This TCR beta chain was identified in a study of blood T cell repertoires in COVID-19 (TCRdb year 2020). As for the study more broadly: Collaborator samples came from the United States, Italy and Spain and covered acute and convalescent phases of COVID-19. The prospective study material was composed of cDNA or gDNA derived from T cells, B-cell-depleted T cells, or PBMCs. The dataset comprised deeply sampled blood TCRbeta repertoires from subjects exposed to, actively infected with, or recovered from COVID-19. The repertoires were made available in a free public database intended to serve as a resource for research on the immune response to SARS-CoV-2. Samples came from the ongoing ImmuneRACE study (first 160 participants) plus 1,254 subjects from 6 global collaborators. A de-identified subject ID, COVID-19 status, age in years and sex were almost always included in the sample metadata. Where available, HLA class I and class II types were obtained from metadata supplied by the sample provider rather than from assay-based typing. Overall study outcomes, separate from this receptor: The amount of clinical and demographic metadata varied by source and participant and was provided uncurated.

In Seattle, one collaborating source enrolled patients while the infection was active and tracked those patients longitudinally over the course of disease. Each collaborating institution followed its own protocols to collect whole blood in K2EDTA tubes. For TCRbeta analysis, collaborators shipped samples as frozen whole blood, isolated PBMCs, or DNA extracted from either of those sample types. The CDR1 and CDR2 encoded by the germline V gene (reference sequence) are SEHNR and FQNEAQ. The germline V end is reduced by 4 bases and the J end by 1 base; junction bases left unmatched: 5. From its cysteine to its phenylalanine, the CDR3 spans 18 amino acids. Only CDR3 DNA remains: 54 bases, in frame from the first base. The immunoSEQ Assay, a bias-controlled multiplex PCR, was used to amplify TCRbeta CDR3 regions from genomic DNA. The study's own analysis went as follows. Within the assay, amplification of reference gene primers was used to estimate how many nucleated cells each sample contained. To quantify the absolute abundance of each unique TCRbeta CDR3 rearrangement, sequence reads were collapsed and filtered. For each sample, productive Simpson clonality was calculated as the square root of Simpson's diversity index over productive rearrangements. In TCRdb, the immuneACCESS table is reduced to in-frame sequences with V and J assigned. These tables do not hold every clone; where another copy was compared, an unresolved V gene accounts for under half, and the others remain unexplained. The V and J calls and the clone size are those of that table, but D and trimming were determined from the DNA. The sample table holds some 150,000 clones, of which approximately 83% were seen once. Together, the top ten hold roughly 8% of the sample.

This clone occurred once. What this receptor recognizes is not known. The record has no base qualities; no much larger clone is one base away. Sequenced input: peripheral blood. Recombination connected TRBV7-9 to TRBJ2-6; 12 bases in the junction line up with TRBD1. This TCR was recovered from a woman in her sixties with COVID-19, enrolled during active disease. Here the CDR3 is given as CASSSPGQGASGANVLTF. The DNA sequence is TGTGCCAGCAGCTCACCGGGACAGGGGGCTTCTGGGGCCAACGTCCTGACTTTC. Full variable domain (CDR3 extended with the reference TRBV7-9 and TRBJ2-6 proteins): DTGVSQNPRHKITKRGQNVTFRCDPISEHNRLYWYRQTLGQGPEFLTYFQNEAQLEKSRLLSDRFSAERPKGSFSTLEIQRTEQGDSAMYLCASSSPGQGASGANVLTFGAGSRLTVL.